This passage covers 14 T cell receptor beta chains from one sample sequenced in a study of blood T cell repertoires in COVID-19. Here immunoSEQ multiplex PCR was the method, and the copy in TCRdb shows in-frame clones only, minus some. The sample includes tens of thousands of clones, 80% to 90% of them seen just once. Sequenced input: peripheral blood. The receptors come from a woman aged 70-85 years with acute or convalescent COVID-19.

The chain carries TRBV10-3 and TRBJ1-2; D is unresolved. Germline-derived CDR1 and CDR2 are ENHRY and SYGVKD. The V gene lost 7 bases and the J gene lost 3 bases, with 12 bases spanning the gap. The length of the CDR3 is 13 residues. CDR3 in amino acids: CAITSGPYYGYTF. CDR3 DNA sequence: TGTGCCATCACGTCGGGTCCCTACTATGGCTACACCTTC.

The J gene is TRBJ1-5, the V gene TRBV6-5, with a weak D call TRBD1 (5 bases). V was cut by 2 bases and J by 7 bases, with 18 bases left in between. Germline values: CDR1 MNHEY, CDR2 SVGAGI. This CDR3 comprises 16 residues. CDR3: CASSYAPSRGSQPQHF. The CDR3 DNA is TGTGCCAGCAGTTACGCACCGTCGCGGGGGTCCCAGCCCCAGCATTTT.

The chain has TRBV12-3 or TRBV12-4 and TRBJ2-3; tentative D call: TRBD1 (6 bases). The length of the CDR3 is 13 residues. The V end was cut by 4 bases, the J end by 6 bases, with 11 bases between. For the CDR3, the DNA is TGTGCCAGCAGTTCCTACAGGGTTGATACGCAGTATTTT. Protein: CASSSYRVDTQYF.

J is TRBJ2-7 and V is TRBV7-9, with 13 bases that match TRBD2. The CDR3 has 15 amino acids. With V trimmed by 4 bases and J by 4 bases, 4 bases remained unmatched. Germline loops: CDR1 SEHNR, CDR2 FQNEAQ (reference sequence). CDR3 sequence: CASSSGLAGPYEQYF. The CDR3 coding sequence is TGTGCCAGCAGCTCGGGACTAGCGGGACCTTACGAGCAGTACTTC.

The genes are TRBV11-3 and TRBJ2-2; D is ambiguous. The germline CDR1 and CDR2 sequences are SGHNT and YENEEA. This CDR3 region has 14 residues. The V end was cut by 5 bases, the J end by 5 bases, with 12 bases between. The CDR3 is CASSPRILTGELFF. CDR3 DNA: TGTGCCAGCAGCCCGAGGATCCTAACCGGGGAGCTGTTTTTT.

This clone was seen only a few times. This sequence joins TRBV2 and TRBJ2-2, with 8 bases lining up with TRBD2. The CDR3 runs to 16 residues. The V and J ends lost 10 bases and 7 bases, in that order; junction bases with no gene match: 17. The V gene's germline CDR1 is SNHLY and CDR2 FYNNEI. The CDR3 region has the DNA TGTGCCACCAAAGCGGGGGAGGGACTAGTGAGCGGGGAGCTGTTTTTT. Its translation is CATKAGEGLVSGELFF.

The gene calls are TRBV27 and TRBJ2-7; 10 bases match TRBD2. Germline V gene data show CDR1 as MNHEY and CDR2 as SMNVEV (reference sequence). The CDR3 covers 15 residues. V lost 0 bases, J lost 10 bases, and 9 bases stayed unmatched. The CDR3 DNA follows: TGTGCCAGCAGTTTATCGAGGACTAGCGGAGGGCCCCAGTACTTC. Its translation: CASSLSRTSGGPQYF.

This clone was seen a single time. The J gene is TRBJ2-1, the V gene TRBV29-1, with 12 bases that match TRBD2. This CDR3 is 17 amino acids long. CDR1 is SQVTM and CDR2 is ANQGSEA in the germline V gene. V shed 5 bases, J shed 7 bases, and the junction held 15 bases outside the gene matches. CDR3 nucleotides: TGCAGCGTTTTACCCGTCTTCGGCCTAGCGGGAGGGAATGAGCAGTTCTTC. This codes for CSVLPVFGLAGGNEQFF.

This clone was seen just once. The rearrangement links TRBV18 to TRBJ1-2; 7 bases agree with TRBD1. CDR3 size: 15 residues. V shed 3 bases, J shed 6 bases, and the junction held 10 bases outside the gene matches. Germline lookup yields CDR1 KGHSH and CDR2 LQKENI. Here the CDR3 reads CASSPDRVGGDGYTF. For the CDR3, the DNA is TGTGCCAGCTCACCCGACAGGGTCGGAGGGGATGGCTACACCTTC.

This clone was seen only once. The CDR3 loop is CASSLVFGTSGAWFF. The CDR3, as DNA: TGTGCCAGCAGCTTAGTCTTTGGGACTAGCGGGGCCTGGTTCTTC. V and J are TRBV7-2 and TRBJ2-1; 13 bases match TRBD2. V shed 1 base, J shed 15 bases, and the junction held 9 bases outside the gene matches. In germline, CDR1 is SGHTA, CDR2 FQGNSA. The CDR3 spans 15 residues.

As to this clone: Distinct nucleotide sequences in the sample also encode this CDR3. The chain couples TRBV6-5 to TRBJ1-4; D is ambiguous. Trimming shortened V by 0 bases and J by 10 bases, and 9 bases separated the two germline ends. CDR3 length: 13 residues. CDR1 is MNHEY, CDR2 SVGAGI, per germline. The CDR3 reads CASSYSSGGKLFF. The CDR3 DNA is TGTGCCAGCAGTTACTCGTCTGGAGGAAAACTGTTTTTT.

V and J are TRBV5-6 and TRBJ2-1; 12 bases align to TRBD1. This CDR3 is built from 16 residues. V lost 0 bases, J lost 8 bases, and 6 bases stayed unmatched. Germline CDR1 SGHDT, CDR2 YYEEEE. The CDR3 DNA is TGTGCCAGCAGCTTGGTCGGGACAGGGGGCGGATATGAGCAGTTCTTC. It yields the protein CASSLVGTGGGYEQFF.

The chain joins TRBV19 to TRBJ1-6; tentative D call: TRBD1 (6 bases). The CDR3 runs to 16 residues. The germline CDR1 and CDR2 sequences are LNHDA and SQIVND (reference sequence). V was cut by 7 bases and J by 8 bases, with 21 bases left in between. The CDR3 DNA reads TGTGCCAGTACCCTCCGCGGGGGGCAGTCGTATTCACCCCTCCACTTT. As protein: CASTLRGGQSYSPLHF.

The genes are TRBV6-5 and TRBJ1-3; D perhaps matches TRBD1 (6 bases). The V gene's germline CDR1 is MNHEY and CDR2 SVGAGI. CDR3 length: 14 amino acids. V was trimmed by 6 bases and J by 4 bases, leaving 13 bases between them. The CDR3 is CASRLPGTGNTIYF. The DNA for the CDR3 is TGTGCCAGCAGACTTCCAGGGACAGGAAACACCATATATTTT.